This T cell receptor beta chain was found in a study of identical twins. General study findings and limits: Diverse VJ usage suggested most zero-insertion clonotypes were not invariant T cells. With abundant cord blood beta clonotypes, insertions were fewer; memory repertoires showed no such pattern.

cDNA carried unique molecular identifiers, and a universal primer site was added by template switching. From the 5' RACE reads, TCRdb called clonotypes with MiXCR, one entry per CDR3 protein. This table has approximately 700,000 distinct CDR3 sequences, approximately 6.1% appearing once. Remarks on this clonotype: The antigen remains unidentified.

CDR1 and CDR2 from the germline V gene are LNHDA and SQIVND (reference sequence). The ends were cut back, 3 bases at V and 5 bases at J, with 14 bases in the middle. CDR3 length: 15 residues. The sequence derives from a man between 18 and 29 years old in good health. Sequencing input: naive T cells sorted from blood. This sequence joins TRBV19 and TRBJ2-1, with a tentative D call TRBD2 (6 bases). The CDR3 region is CASSILMAGNNEQFF. CDR3 DNA: TGTGCCAGTAGTATTTTGATGGCGGGAAACAATGAGCAGTTCTTC.